Presented here are 27 T cell receptor beta chains from one specimen sequenced in a study of T cell responses to AZD1222 COVID-19 vaccine. Using immunoSEQ multiplex PCR, the repertoire was profiled, and TCRdb retains in-frame clones only, with some absent. The sample includes 60,000 to 75,000 clones, 70% to 90% of them seen just once. The sequencing used peripheral blood, collected 28 days after the second AZD1222 dose. These TCRs come from an adult who received the AZD1222 COVID-19 vaccine.

The count of this clone is one. CDR3 sequence (DNA): TGTGCCAGCAGCTTAACAGCGGAAGGCGAGCAGTACTTC. It yields the protein CASSLTAEGEQYF. The chain has TRBV7-9 and TRBJ2-7; the D gene is possibly TRBD2 (5 bases). The CDR3 is 13 amino acids. V dropped 2 bases and J dropped 6 bases, with 11 bases sitting between them. Germline-derived CDR1 and CDR2 are SEHNR and FQNEAQ (reference sequence).

The rearrangement uses TRBV19 and TRBJ1-1; a weak D match, TRBD1 (6 bases). V was clipped by 5 bases and J by 7 bases, with 11 bases between them. Germline-derived CDR1 and CDR2 are LNHDA and SQIVND (reference sequence). The CDR3 consists of 12 residues. In DNA, the CDR3 is TGTGCCAGTAGTCCCCGACAGGATGAAGCTTTCTTT. It codes for CASSPRQDEAFF. The variable domain in full, completed from reference TRBV19 and TRBJ1-1, reads DGGITQSPKYLFRKEGQNVTLSCEQNLNHDAMYWYRQDPGQGLRLIYYSQIVNDFQKGDIAEGYSVSREKKESFPLTVTSAQKNPTAFYLCASSPRQDEAFFGQGTRLTVV.

This sequence joins TRBV6-2 or TRBV6-3 and TRBJ2-2, with a weak D call TRBD2 (6 bases). This CDR3 is built from 14 residues. The V end lost 6 bases, the J end lost 3 bases, and 11 bases lay between the germline ends. Germline CDR1 and CDR2: MNHEY and SVGEGT. The CDR3: CASSTGEHTGELFF. CDR3 coding DNA: TGTGCCAGCAGCACGGGAGAACACACCGGGGAGCTGTTTTTT.

The rearrangement uses TRBV7-9 and TRBJ2-3; TRBD2 matches at 10 bases. The CDR3 is 14 residues long. The germline gives CDR1 SEHNR, CDR2 FQNEAQ (reference sequence). V gave up 5 bases and J gave up 4 bases; unmatched junction bases: 3. DNA of the CDR3: TGTGCCAGCAGCCCGGGGACTAGCGCAGATACGCAGTATTTT. As protein: CASSPGTSADTQYF.

The genes are TRBV7-9 and TRBJ2-7; D uncertain. V lost 0 bases, J lost 1 base, and 4 bases lay in between. This CDR3 is built from 13 residues. Per germline, CDR1 SEHNR and CDR2 FQNEAQ (reference sequence). In DNA, the CDR3 is TGTGCCAGCAGCTTAGCCGGGTCCTACGAGCAGTACTTC. Translating gives CASSLAGSYEQYF.

The V gene is TRBV14, the J gene TRBJ2-1; D call uncertain. The germline V and J ends were trimmed by 0 bases and 0 bases, with 9 bases remaining between them. CDR1 is SGHDN, CDR2 FVKESK, per germline. The CDR3 is 16 residues long. CDR3 region: CASSQDWVGSYNEQFF. The CDR3 DNA reads as TGTGCCAGCAGCCAAGATTGGGTGGGCTCCTACAATGAGCAGTTCTTC. The whole variable domain, filled in from reference TRBV14 and TRBJ2-1, reads EAGVTQFPSHSVIEKGQTVTLRCDPISGHDNLYWYRRVMGKEIKFLLHFVKESKQDESGMPNNRFLAERTGGTYSTLKVQPAELEDSGVYFCASSQDWVGSYNEQFFGPGTRLTVL.

V gene TRBV18 combines with J gene TRBJ1-5; D remains unclear. In germline, CDR1 is KGHSH, CDR2 LQKENI. This CDR3 comprises 16 residues. With 3 bases removed from V and 0 bases from J, the gap between germline ends came to 12 bases. CDR3 sequence reads: CASSPGGSYSNQPQHF. CDR3 nucleotides: TGTGCCAGCTCACCGGGTGGCAGTTATAGCAATCAGCCCCAGCATTTT.

The J gene is TRBJ2-2, the V gene TRBV6-1; D might be TRBD2 (6 bases). The CDR3 has 19 residues. V was trimmed by 3 bases and J by 1 base, leaving 21 bases between them. The germline gives CDR1 MNHNS, CDR2 SASEGT. The CDR3: CASSELVAGRTLNTGELFF. CDR3 nucleotide sequence: TGTGCCAGCAGTGAGTTAGTGGCGGGAAGGACCTTGAACACCGGGGAGCTGTTTTTT.

The chain uses TRBV6-6 and TRBJ2-3; no reliable D call. CDR1 is MNHNY, CDR2 SVGAGI, per germline (reference sequence). V was cut by 6 bases and J by 0 bases, with 10 bases left in between. The CDR3 covers 14 residues. This CDR3 is CASRRLGSTDTQYF. The CDR3 DNA is TGTGCCAGCAGGCGCCTGGGGAGCACAGATACGCAGTATTTT.

The chain has TRBV5-4 and TRBJ1-4, with 7 bases aligning to TRBD1. This CDR3 region has 14 residues. Germline CDR1 reads SGHNT; CDR2 reads YYREEE (reference sequence). V was pared by 4 bases and J by 6 bases, with 6 bases of the junction left unmatched. CDR3: CASSNRGGDEKLFF. CDR3 bases: TGTGCCAGCAGCAACAGGGGCGGTGATGAAAAACTGTTTTTT.

The chain is built from TRBV12-5 and TRBJ1-3; 10 bases are shared with TRBD1. The CDR3 runs 16 residues. V gave up 6 bases and J gave up 0 bases; unmatched junction bases: 5. CDR1 is LGHNT and CDR2 is FRNRAP in the germline V gene. In DNA, the CDR3 is TGTGCTAGTGGCGACAGGGGGCTTCTCTCTGGAAACACCATATATTTT. Protein product: CASGDRGLLSGNTIYF.

The CDR3 reads CASSAAQGRYTF. The DNA for the CDR3 is TGTGCCAGCAGCGCCGCTCAGGGTCGCTACACCTTC. This chain uses TRBV9 with TRBJ1-2; tentatively, D is TRBD1 (5 bases). Germline CDR1 is SGDLS and CDR2 is YYNGEE. The CDR3 loop spans 12 amino acids. V lost 3 bases and J 9 bases, leaving 12 bases between the germline ends.

The chain uses TRBV28 and TRBJ1-2; the D gene is possibly TRBD1 (6 bases). V gave up 7 bases and J gave up 0 bases, with 12 bases separating them. The CDR3 length is 14 residues. Germline CDR1 is MDHEN and CDR2 is SYDVKM. For the CDR3, the DNA is TGTGCCAGCACTTTGGGACAAGCTAACTATGGCTACACCTTC. It encodes CASTLGQANYGYTF.

The chain combines TRBV29-1 with TRBJ2-7, with D possibly TRBD2 on 6 matching bases. Trimming removed 4 bases from V and 4 bases from J, with 14 bases in between. Germline V gene lookup returns CDR1 SQVTM and CDR2 ANQGSEA. This CDR3 has 13 residues. CDR3 protein: CSVVEGRTYEQYF. DNA of the CDR3: TGCAGCGTTGTGGAGGGCCGGACATACGAGCAGTACTTC.

This chain connects TRBV19 to TRBJ1-3, with D hard to call. V lost 5 bases, J lost 0 bases, and 14 bases lay in between. Germline-derived CDR1 and CDR2 are LNHDA and SQIVND (reference sequence). The CDR3 consists of 16 residues. CDR3 in amino acids: CASSAVDRGSGNTIYF. As DNA, the CDR3 is TGTGCCAGTAGTGCCGTTGACCGCGGCTCTGGAAACACCATATATTTT.

V gene TRBV7-8 combines with J gene TRBJ2-1; D unresolved. CDR3 length equals 15 residues. Germline CDR1 SGHVS, CDR2 FQNEAQ. V shed 1 base and J shed 0 bases, with 7 bases lying between them. Written as DNA, the CDR3 is TGTGCCAGCAGCTTAGATCCGAGCTCCTACAATGAGCAGTTCTTC. Residues: CASSLDPSSYNEQFF.

V usage is TRBV7-8 and J usage is TRBJ2-7, with 8 nucleotides matching TRBD2. This CDR3 comprises 15 residues. V lost 3 bases to trimming and J lost 0 bases; unmatched junction nucleotides: 4. Per the germline V gene, CDR1 is SGHVS and CDR2 is FQNEAQ. CDR3 in DNA: TGTGCCAGCAGCTTCACTAGCGGTAGCTCCTACGAGCAGTACTTC. It translates to CASSFTSGSSYEQYF.

The chain carries TRBV7-6 and TRBJ1-5; D gene uncertain. Germline CDR1 SGHVS, CDR2 FNYEAQ. The CDR3 is 15 residues long. V lost 1 base and J 4 bases, leaving 11 bases between the germline ends. The CDR3 DNA sequence: TGTGCCAGCAGCTTAGAGGTCGGCACGAATCAGCCCCAGCATTTT. It is translated as CASSLEVGTNQPQHF.

The chain is built from TRBV28 and TRBJ2-1; 16 bases match TRBD2. Per the germline V gene, CDR1 is MDHEN and CDR2 is SYDVKM. With V trimmed by 3 bases and J by 8 bases, 7 bases remained unmatched. This CDR3 contains 17 residues. This CDR3 is CASSFLLGLAGGDEQFF. The CDR3 DNA sequence: TGTGCCAGCAGTTTCCTTCTGGGACTAGCGGGAGGGGATGAGCAGTTCTTC.

This sequence joins TRBV19 and TRBJ2-7, with no clear D. The CDR3 has 13 amino acids. The V end was cut by 11 bases, the J end by 5 bases, with 19 bases between. In germline, CDR1 is LNHDA, CDR2 SQIVND (reference sequence). The CDR3 spells CAPWGSVNHEQYF. CDR3 in DNA: TGTGCCCCTTGGGGAAGCGTTAACCACGAGCAGTACTTC.

The chain couples TRBV2 to TRBJ1-5; the match to TRBD1 covers 8 bases. J gave up 6 bases and V 4 bases, and 8 bases lay outside the gene matches. The germline V gene encodes CDR1 SNHLY and CDR2 FYNNEI. The length of the CDR3 is 15 residues. Here the CDR3 DNA reads TGTGCCAGCAGTGGTGGACAGGGCTTCAGTCAGCCCCAGCATTTT. It specifies CASSGGQGFSQPQHF.

The chain couples TRBV11-2 to TRBJ1-3; TRBD1 might be the D (5 bases). The CDR3 runs to 15 residues. V lost 5 bases and J lost 0, with 11 bases in between. Germline loops: CDR1 SGHAT, CDR2 FQNNGV. CDR3 sequence: CASSPSGGSGNTIYF. The CDR3 coding sequence is TGTGCCAGCAGCCCTAGCGGGGGCTCTGGAAACACCATATATTTT.

The V and J genes are TRBV7-2 and TRBJ2-2; D may be TRBD1 (6 bases). The CDR3 runs 15 residues. Trimming removed 5 bases from V and 4 bases from J, with 14 bases in between. The germline CDR1 and CDR2 sequences are SGHTA and FQGNSA. The CDR3 coding sequence is TGTGCCAGCAGCGGACAGACAGCGTCCACCGGGGAGCTGTTTTTT. Amino acids: CASSGQTASTGELFF.

The chain carries TRBV2 and TRBJ2-1; the match to TRBD2 covers 8 bases. This CDR3 has 14 amino acids. Germline trimming cut 6 bases from V and 6 bases from J; bases unmatched to any gene: 7. Germline CDR1 SNHLY, CDR2 FYNNEI. Here the CDR3 reads CASRRTSQGNEQFF. The CDR3 DNA is TGTGCCAGCAGGAGGACTAGCCAGGGCAATGAGCAGTTCTTC.

This chain uses TRBV28 with TRBJ1-4; possibly TRBD1 for D (5 bases). The length of the CDR3 is 15 residues. Trimming stripped 2 bases from V and 4 bases from J, with 11 bases between. Germline V gene lookup returns CDR1 MDHEN and CDR2 SYDVKM. CDR3 nucleotide sequence: TGTGCCAGCAGTTTAGCAGGGAGCGGTAATGAAAAACTGTTTTTT. Amino acid sequence: CASSLAGSGNEKLFF.

This clone was seen a single time. The chain uses TRBV7-3 and TRBJ1-1; D may be TRBD1 (5 bases). V shed 5 bases and J shed 3 bases, with 13 bases lying between them. CDR1 and CDR2 (germline): SGHTA, FQGTGA. The CDR3 consists of 14 residues. CDR3 nucleotides: TGTGCCAGCAGCCTCCAGGGTGCGGACACTGAAGCTTTCTTT. Translating it yields CASSLQGADTEAFF.

The V gene is TRBV7-2, the J gene TRBJ2-3; a possible D gene is TRBD1 (6 bases). CDR1 is SGHTA and CDR2 is FQGNSA in the germline V gene. The CDR3 runs 15 residues. Trimming shortened V by 1 base and J by 1 base, and 9 bases separated the two germline ends. CDR3 sequence reads: CASSLEGVRTDTQYF. In DNA, the CDR3 is TGTGCCAGCAGCTTAGAGGGGGTGCGCACAGATACGCAGTATTTT.